This TCR beta chain is from a study of CD8 T cells in ankylosing spondylitis. With regard to this clonotype: What it binds is not known.

This CDR3 spans 15 amino acids. In germline, CDR1 is SGDLS, CDR2 YYNGEE. V lost 4 bases and J 4 bases, leaving 14 bases between the germline ends. Quantitative 5'-RACE with molecular barcodes produced the TCR beta libraries. TCRdb fed the 5' RACE reads into MiXCR, producing one record per CDR3 protein. The sample shows around 140,000 distinct CDR3 sequences, roughly 17% of them seen only once. Study results and caveats: Researchers report that disease-linked clones proved CD8+ and relatively rare in peripheral blood. Roughly eight highly homologous variants made up a TCR beta motif that seemed to typify ankylosing spondylitis blood.

The TCR sequence derives from a male donor with ankylosing spondylitis. Sample: blood, either unsorted or a sorted T cell fraction (not recorded which). This chain uses TRBV9 with TRBJ2-2; TRBD1 is a possible D gene (5 bases). Written as DNA, the CDR3 is TGTGCCAGCAGCCCCGACCACAGGCTCACCGGGGAGCTGTTTTTT. It specifies CASSPDHRLTGELFF.